One sample yielded the 17 T cell receptor beta chains listed below, sequenced in a study of vaccination effects on CD4 cells after COVID-19. These TCRs' antigens remain unknown. Clones were read by immunoSEQ multiplex PCR, and TCRdb kept only the in-frame ones, dropping some. The sample yields about 30,000 clones, over 55% seen once. Isolating CD4+ T cells followed less than 12 days of culture. The sample here was CD4+ T cells from PBMCs cultured without peptide, taken before COVID-19 vaccination. These receptor sequences come from a human donor who received a COVID-19 vaccine.

This clone was counted only a few times. The J gene is TRBJ1-1, the V gene TRBV29-1; D unclear. In germline, CDR1 is SQVTM, CDR2 ANQGSEA. This CDR3 comprises 13 residues. V was shortened by 4 bases and J by 0 bases, with 9 bases between the two germline ends. This chain's CDR3 is CSVGLSLNTEAFF. The CDR3 region has the DNA TGCAGCGTTGGCTTAAGTTTGAACACTGAAGCTTTCTTT.

The chain carries TRBV6-1 and TRBJ1-2; 10 bases line up with TRBD1. V lost 8 bases to trimming and J lost 6 bases; unmatched junction nucleotides: 15. This CDR3 region has 16 residues. CDR1 is MNHNS, CDR2 SASEGT, per germline. CDR3 in amino acids: CASGGTGDGRRNGYTF. The CDR3 DNA follows: TGTGCCAGCGGTGGGACAGGGGACGGACGGAGAAATGGCTACACCTTC.

The chain carries TRBV9 and TRBJ2-3, with 10 bases aligning to TRBD2. V lost 0 bases, J lost 1 base, and 8 bases stayed unmatched. CDR3 length: 18 amino acids. In germline, CDR1 is SGDLS, CDR2 YYNGEE. CDR3 sequence reads: CASSVAVLLAGGTDTQYF. The CDR3 region has the DNA TGTGCCAGCAGCGTAGCGGTGCTTCTAGCGGGGGGCACAGATACGCAGTATTTT.

V is TRBV27 and J is TRBJ1-1; the D gene is possibly TRBD1 (6 bases). The CDR3 spans 14 residues. Germline CDR1 and CDR2: MNHEY and SMNVEV (reference sequence). Trimming removed 1 base from V and 3 bases from J, with 9 bases in between. CDR3 in DNA: TGTGCCAGCAGTTTATTCGGGGGCTACACTGAAGCTTTCTTT. Translating gives CASSLFGGYTEAFF.

The chain combines TRBV27 with TRBJ1-4, with 7 bases identical to TRBD1. CDR1 and CDR2 from the germline V gene are MNHEY and SMNVEV (reference sequence). V was clipped by 8 bases and J by 5 bases; unmatched bases: 5. The CDR3 covers 13 residues. The CDR3 protein is CASGDRFNEKLFF. CDR3 sequence (DNA): TGTGCCAGCGGGGACAGATTCAATGAAAAACTGTTTTTT.

The CDR3 region is CASSRSDQETQYF. DNA for the CDR3: TGTGCCAGCAGTCGGTCAGACCAAGAGACCCAGTACTTC. The chain links TRBV9 to TRBJ2-5; D remains ambiguous. Germline assignment: CDR1 SGDLS and CDR2 YYNGEE. Trimming stripped 5 bases from V and 0 bases from J, with 8 bases between. The CDR3 runs 13 residues.

The genes are TRBV20-1 and TRBJ1-4; D not resolved. The V end lost 6 bases, the J end lost 0 bases, and 11 bases lay between the germline ends. The CDR3 is 14 amino acids. CDR1 is DFQATT, CDR2 SNEGSKA, per germline (reference sequence). This chain's CDR3 is CSASEHATNEKLFF. The CDR3 bases are TGCAGTGCCAGTGAACACGCAACTAATGAAAAACTGTTTTTT.

This chain uses TRBV10-3 with TRBJ2-3; D gene uncertain. Trimming removed 3 bases at V and 4 bases at J, with 5 bases between. The CDR3 runs to 12 residues. Per the germline V gene, CDR1 is ENHRY and CDR2 is SYGVKD. Here the CDR3 reads CAISDRADTQYF. As DNA, the CDR3 is TGTGCCATCAGTGACCGGGCAGATACGCAGTATTTT.

V gene TRBV3-1 (or the pseudogene TRBV3-2) combines with J gene TRBJ1-3; D gene unclear. V was pared by 5 bases and J by 0 bases, with 11 bases between. Germline CDR1 reads LGHDT; CDR2 reads YNNKEL (reference sequence). The CDR3 is made up of 15 amino acids. The CDR3 coding sequence is TGTGCCAGCAGCAATACGGGGAACTCTGGAAACACCATATATTTT. Encoded protein: CASSNTGNSGNTIYF.

The chain couples TRBV19 to TRBJ1-4, with D maybe TRBD1 (6 bases). The CDR3 runs 13 residues. Germline assignment: CDR1 LNHDA and CDR2 SQIVND (reference sequence). V gave up 7 bases and J gave up 7 bases, with 13 bases separating them. The DNA of the CDR3 is TGTGCCAGTAAGGGCAGGGGTCCTGAAAAACTGTTTTTT. Amino acid sequence: CASKGRGPEKLFF.

This sequence joins TRBV7-8 and TRBJ1-2; D is unresolved. Germline V gene data show CDR1 as SGHVS and CDR2 as FQNEAQ. V lost 1 base to trimming and J lost 4 bases, with 10 bases between them. The CDR3 length is 14 residues. CDR3 residues: CASSLEAGPYGYTF. The CDR3 nucleotides are TGTGCCAGCAGCTTAGAGGCAGGACCCTATGGCTACACCTTC.

V usage is TRBV15 and J usage is TRBJ1-2, with unresolved D. CDR1 and CDR2 (germline): LNHNV, YYDKDF (reference sequence). The CDR3 is 15 residues long. V gave up 0 bases and J gave up 4 bases, with 12 bases separating them. CDR3: CATSRDQSTVYGYTF. CDR3 DNA sequence: TGTGCCACCAGCAGAGATCAATCCACGGTCTATGGCTACACCTTC. The full variable domain, completed using reference TRBV15 and TRBJ1-2, is DAMVIQNPRYQVTQFGKPVTLSCSQTLNHNVMYWYQQKSSQAPKLLFHYYDKDFNNEADTPDNFQSRRPNTSFCFLDIRSPGLGDTAMYLCATSRDQSTVYGYTFGSGTRLTVV.

This sequence joins TRBV20-1 and TRBJ1-4; D uncertain. This CDR3 is 10 amino acids long. Germline loops: CDR1 DFQATT, CDR2 SNEGSKA (reference sequence). V dropped 6 bases and J dropped 10 bases, with 9 bases sitting between them. CDR3 sequence reads: CSAPGPKLFF. In nucleotides, the CDR3 is TGCAGTGCCCCAGGCCCAAAACTGTTTTTT.

This clone was seen only a few times. V gene TRBV11-2 combines with J gene TRBJ1-2, with 7 bases aligning to TRBD1. The germline CDR1 and CDR2 sequences are SGHAT and FQNNGV. The junction had 13 bases not matched to a gene; V was cut back by 1 base and J by 5 bases. The CDR3 length is 17 residues. CDR3 sequence reads: CASSLGRSTGVQYGYTF. CDR3 DNA: TGTGCCAGCAGCTTAGGGAGGTCCACAGGGGTCCAGTATGGCTACACCTTC.

Only one count was recorded for this clone. V usage is TRBV18 and J usage is TRBJ1-1, with a possible D match to TRBD1 (5 bases). The V gene's germline CDR1 is KGHSH and CDR2 LQKENI. The CDR3 has 16 amino acids. The germline V and J ends were trimmed by 3 bases and 0 bases, with 14 bases remaining between them. CDR3 residues: CASSPVGGNMNTEAFF. The CDR3 DNA sequence: TGTGCCAGCTCACCTGTCGGGGGAAACATGAACACTGAAGCTTTCTTT.

This chain links TRBV7-8 with TRBJ2-6; TRBD1 might be the D (5 bases). V gave up 4 bases and J gave up 2 bases, with 15 bases separating them. Germline V gene lookup returns CDR1 SGHVS and CDR2 FQNEAQ. The CDR3 covers 17 residues. The CDR3 sequence: CASSWGRVRTGANVLTF. The CDR3 DNA reads TGTGCCAGCAGCTGGGGCAGGGTTCGGACTGGGGCCAACGTCCTGACTTTC.

The gene calls are TRBV27 and TRBJ1-5; TRBD1 agrees at 7 bases. In germline, CDR1 is MNHEY, CDR2 SMNVEV (reference sequence). CDR3 length: 18 amino acids. With V trimmed by 6 bases and J by 1 base, 15 bases remained unmatched. The CDR3 region has the DNA TGTGCCAGCAGCCGAGCAGGCTCAGGGGGATCAAGCAATCAGCCCCAGCATTTT. It is translated as CASSRAGSGGSSNQPQHF.